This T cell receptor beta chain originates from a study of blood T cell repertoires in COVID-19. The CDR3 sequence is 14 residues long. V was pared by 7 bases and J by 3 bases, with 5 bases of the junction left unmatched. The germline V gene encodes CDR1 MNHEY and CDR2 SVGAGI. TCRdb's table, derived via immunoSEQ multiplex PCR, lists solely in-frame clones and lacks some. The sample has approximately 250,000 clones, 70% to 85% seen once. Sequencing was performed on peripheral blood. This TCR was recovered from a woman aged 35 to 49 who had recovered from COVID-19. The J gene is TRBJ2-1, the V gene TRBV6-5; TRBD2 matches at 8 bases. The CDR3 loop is CASTPSGRYNEQFF. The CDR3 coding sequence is TGTGCCAGCACCCCTAGCGGGCGCTACAATGAGCAGTTCTTC.